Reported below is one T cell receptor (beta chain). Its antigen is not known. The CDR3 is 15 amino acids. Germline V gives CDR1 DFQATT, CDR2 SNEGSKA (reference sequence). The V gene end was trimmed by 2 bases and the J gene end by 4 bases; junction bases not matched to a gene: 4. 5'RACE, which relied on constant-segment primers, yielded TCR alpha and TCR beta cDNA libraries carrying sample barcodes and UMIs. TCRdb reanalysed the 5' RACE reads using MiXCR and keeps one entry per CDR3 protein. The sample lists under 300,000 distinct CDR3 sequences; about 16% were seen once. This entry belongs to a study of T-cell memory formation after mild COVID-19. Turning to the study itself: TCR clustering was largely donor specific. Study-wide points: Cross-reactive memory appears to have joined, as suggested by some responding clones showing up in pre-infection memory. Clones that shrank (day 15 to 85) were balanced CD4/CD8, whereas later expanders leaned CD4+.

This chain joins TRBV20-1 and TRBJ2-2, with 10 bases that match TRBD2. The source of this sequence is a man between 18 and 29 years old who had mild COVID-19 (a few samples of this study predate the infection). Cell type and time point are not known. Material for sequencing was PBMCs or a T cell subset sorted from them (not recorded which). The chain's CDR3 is CSARRAGGGTGELFF. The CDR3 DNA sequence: TGCAGTGCTAGAAGAGCGGGGGGGGGCACCGGGGAGCTGTTTTTT.